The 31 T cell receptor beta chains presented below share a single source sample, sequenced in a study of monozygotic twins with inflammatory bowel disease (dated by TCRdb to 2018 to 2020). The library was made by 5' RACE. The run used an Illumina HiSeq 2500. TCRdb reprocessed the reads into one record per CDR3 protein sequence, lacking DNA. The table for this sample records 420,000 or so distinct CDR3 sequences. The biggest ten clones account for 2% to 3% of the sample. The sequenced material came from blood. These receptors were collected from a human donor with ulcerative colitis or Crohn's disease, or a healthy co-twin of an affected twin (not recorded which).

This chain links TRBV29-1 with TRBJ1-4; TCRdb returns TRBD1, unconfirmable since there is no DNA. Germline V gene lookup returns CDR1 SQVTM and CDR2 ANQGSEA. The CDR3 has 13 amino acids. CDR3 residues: CSAQGASNEKLFF.

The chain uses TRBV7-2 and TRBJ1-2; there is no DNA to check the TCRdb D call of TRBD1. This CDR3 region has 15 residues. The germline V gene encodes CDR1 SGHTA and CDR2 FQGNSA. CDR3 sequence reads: CASSLGGAGIYGYTF.

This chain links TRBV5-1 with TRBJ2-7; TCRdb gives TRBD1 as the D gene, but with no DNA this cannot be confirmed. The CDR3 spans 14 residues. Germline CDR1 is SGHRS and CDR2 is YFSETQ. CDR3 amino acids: CASSLQDMTYEQYF.

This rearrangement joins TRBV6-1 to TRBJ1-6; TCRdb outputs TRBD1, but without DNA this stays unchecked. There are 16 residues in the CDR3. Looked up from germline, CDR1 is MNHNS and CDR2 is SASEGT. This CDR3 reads CASSPRGSFYNSPLHF.

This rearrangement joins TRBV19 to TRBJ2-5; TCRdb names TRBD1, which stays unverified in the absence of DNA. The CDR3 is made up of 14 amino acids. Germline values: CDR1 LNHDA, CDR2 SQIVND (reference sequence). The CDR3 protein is CASSNPGEMETQYF.

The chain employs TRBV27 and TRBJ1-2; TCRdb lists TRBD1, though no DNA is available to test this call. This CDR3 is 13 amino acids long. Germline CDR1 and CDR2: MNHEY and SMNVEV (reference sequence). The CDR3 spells CASSDGTTYGYTF.

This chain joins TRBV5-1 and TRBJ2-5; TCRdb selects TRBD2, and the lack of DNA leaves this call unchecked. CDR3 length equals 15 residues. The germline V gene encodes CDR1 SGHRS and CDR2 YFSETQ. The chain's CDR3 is CASSFESPWGETQYF.

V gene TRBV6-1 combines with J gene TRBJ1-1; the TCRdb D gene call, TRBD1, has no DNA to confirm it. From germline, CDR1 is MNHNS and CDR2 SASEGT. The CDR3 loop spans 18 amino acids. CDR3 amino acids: CASSALKADRVVNTEAFF.

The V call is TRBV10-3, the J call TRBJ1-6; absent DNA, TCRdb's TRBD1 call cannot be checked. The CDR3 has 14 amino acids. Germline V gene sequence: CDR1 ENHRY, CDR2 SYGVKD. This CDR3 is CAIRLGQINSPLHF.

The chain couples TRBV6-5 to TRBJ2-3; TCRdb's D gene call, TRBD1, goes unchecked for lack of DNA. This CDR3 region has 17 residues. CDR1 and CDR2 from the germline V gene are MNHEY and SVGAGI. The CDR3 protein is CASSSLQGGLSTDTQYF.

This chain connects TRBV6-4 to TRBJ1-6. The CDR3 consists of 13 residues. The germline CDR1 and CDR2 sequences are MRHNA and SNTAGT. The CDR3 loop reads CASRPREGSPLHF.

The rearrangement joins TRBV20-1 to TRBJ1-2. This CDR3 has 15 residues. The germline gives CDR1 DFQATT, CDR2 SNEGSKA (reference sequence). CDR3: CSARDLLRGSYGYTF.

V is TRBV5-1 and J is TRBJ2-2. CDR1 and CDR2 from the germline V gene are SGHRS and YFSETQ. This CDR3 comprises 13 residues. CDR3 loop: CASSRGPTGELFF.

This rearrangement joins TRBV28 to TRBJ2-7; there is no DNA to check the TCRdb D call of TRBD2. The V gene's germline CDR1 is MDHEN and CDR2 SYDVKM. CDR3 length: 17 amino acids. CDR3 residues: CASTVNKGLAGAGEQYF.

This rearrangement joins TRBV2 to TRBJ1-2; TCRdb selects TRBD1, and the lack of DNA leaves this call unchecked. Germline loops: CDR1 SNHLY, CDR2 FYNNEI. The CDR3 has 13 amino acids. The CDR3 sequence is CASSALGDYGYTF.

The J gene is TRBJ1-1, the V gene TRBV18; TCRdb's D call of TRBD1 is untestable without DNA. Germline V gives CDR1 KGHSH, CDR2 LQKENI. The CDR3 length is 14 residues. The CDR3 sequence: CASSPTGGNTEAFF.

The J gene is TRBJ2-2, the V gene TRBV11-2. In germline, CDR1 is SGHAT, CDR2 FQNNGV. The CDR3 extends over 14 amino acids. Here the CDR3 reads CASILDSDTGELFF.

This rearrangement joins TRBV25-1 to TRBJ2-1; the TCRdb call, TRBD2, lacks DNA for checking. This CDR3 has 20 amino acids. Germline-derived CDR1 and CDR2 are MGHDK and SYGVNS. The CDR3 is CASSALGLAGGQSSYNEQFF. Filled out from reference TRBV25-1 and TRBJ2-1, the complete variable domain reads EADIYQTPRYLVIGTGKKITLECSQTMGHDKMYWYQQDPGMELHLIHYSYGVNSTEKGDLSSESTVSRIRTEHFPLTLESARPSHTSQYLCASSALGLAGGQSSYNEQFFGPGTRLTVL.

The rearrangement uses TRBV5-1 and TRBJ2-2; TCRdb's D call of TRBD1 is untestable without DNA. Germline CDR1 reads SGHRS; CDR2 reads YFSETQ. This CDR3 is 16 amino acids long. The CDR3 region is CASSKETGQHTGELFF.

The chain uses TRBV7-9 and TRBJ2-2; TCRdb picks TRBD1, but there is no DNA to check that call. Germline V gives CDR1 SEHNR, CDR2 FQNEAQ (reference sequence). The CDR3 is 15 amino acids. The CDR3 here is CASSPAGVNTGELFF.

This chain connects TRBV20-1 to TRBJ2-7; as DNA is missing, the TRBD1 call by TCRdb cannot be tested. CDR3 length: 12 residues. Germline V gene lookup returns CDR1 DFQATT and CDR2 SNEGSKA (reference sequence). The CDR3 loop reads CSVQQGPYEQYF.

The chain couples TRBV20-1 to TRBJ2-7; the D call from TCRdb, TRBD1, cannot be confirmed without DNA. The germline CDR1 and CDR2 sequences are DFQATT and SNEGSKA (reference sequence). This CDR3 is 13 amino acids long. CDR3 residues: CSARAPDTYEQYF.

CDR3 amino acids: CASSPFGQETQYF. The chain carries TRBV4-2 and TRBJ2-5. The CDR3 has 13 amino acids. Germline V gene lookup returns CDR1 LGHNA and CDR2 YNFKEQ.

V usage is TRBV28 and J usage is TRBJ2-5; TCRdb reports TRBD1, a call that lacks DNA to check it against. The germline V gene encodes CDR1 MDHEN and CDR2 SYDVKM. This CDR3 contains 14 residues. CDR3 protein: CASTTGTVQETQYF.

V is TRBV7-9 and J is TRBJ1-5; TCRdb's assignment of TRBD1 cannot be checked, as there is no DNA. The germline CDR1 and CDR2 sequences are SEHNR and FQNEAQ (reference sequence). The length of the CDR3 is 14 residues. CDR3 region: CATQSGRQSQPQHF.

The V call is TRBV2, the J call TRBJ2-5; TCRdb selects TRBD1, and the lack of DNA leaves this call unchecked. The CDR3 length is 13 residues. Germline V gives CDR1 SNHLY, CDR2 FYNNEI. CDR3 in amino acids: CASRASLQETQYF.

CDR3 residues: CASSLAGILSTDTQYF. The gene calls are TRBV25-1 and TRBJ2-3; the TRBD2 assignment by TCRdb is unverifiable without DNA. The CDR3 totals 16 residues. The germline gives CDR1 MGHDK, CDR2 SYGVNS.

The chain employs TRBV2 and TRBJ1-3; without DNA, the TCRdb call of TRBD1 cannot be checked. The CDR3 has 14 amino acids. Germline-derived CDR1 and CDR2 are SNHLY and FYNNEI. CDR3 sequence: CASSDGGQRNTIYF.

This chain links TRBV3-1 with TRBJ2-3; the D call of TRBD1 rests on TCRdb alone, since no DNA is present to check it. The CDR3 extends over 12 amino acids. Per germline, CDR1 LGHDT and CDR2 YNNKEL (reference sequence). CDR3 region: CASSQGVDTQYF.

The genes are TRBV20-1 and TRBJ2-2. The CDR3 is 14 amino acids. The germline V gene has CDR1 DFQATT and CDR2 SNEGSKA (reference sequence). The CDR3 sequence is CSAQTRVQGGELFF.

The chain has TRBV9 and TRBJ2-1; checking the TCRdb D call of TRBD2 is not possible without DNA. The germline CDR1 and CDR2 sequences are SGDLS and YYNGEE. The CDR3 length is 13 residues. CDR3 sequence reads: CASSVGGYQKQFF.